These 22 T cell receptor beta chains came from one sample sequenced in a study of T cell responses to AZD1222 COVID-19 vaccine. TCRdb keeps only in-frame clones here, not all; method: immunoSEQ multiplex PCR. The sample has about 68,000 clones, about four fifths seen once. The sequenced sample was peripheral blood, obtained on day 0 of AZD1222 vaccination. The source is an adult in good health.

J is TRBJ2-2 and V is TRBV12-5, with D possibly matching TRBD1 (5 bases). The CDR3 contains 13 residues. Germline loops: CDR1 LGHNT, CDR2 FRNRAP. The V end was cut by 1 base, the J end by 8 bases, with 8 bases between. The CDR3 nucleotides read TGTGCTAGTGGTTTGGGACAGAATGGGGAGCTGTTTTTT. Amino acid sequence: CASGLGQNGELFF.

This clone appeared a single time. The chain uses TRBV6-1 and TRBJ2-1; weak D call: TRBD2 (6 bases). The germline gives CDR1 MNHNS, CDR2 SASEGT. The V and J ends lost 1 base and 7 bases respectively, with 11 bases between them. The CDR3 totals 14 residues. Here the CDR3 DNA reads TGTGCCAGCAGTGAAGAGGAGGGGTGGAATGAGCAGTTCTTC. The encoded protein is CASSEEEGWNEQFF.

The chain is built from TRBV30 and TRBJ2-3; D is possibly TRBD1 (6 bases). CDR3 length: 15 amino acids. V was pared by 2 bases and J by 0 bases, with 12 bases between. In germline, CDR1 is GTSNPN, CDR2 SVGIG (reference sequence). This chain's CDR3 is CAWSLGQASTDTQYF. The CDR3 DNA reads TGTGCCTGGAGTTTGGGACAAGCTAGCACAGATACGCAGTATTTT.

This clone has just one count. The rearrangement joins TRBV5-1 to TRBJ2-3, with TRBD2 identical over 11 bases. Per germline, CDR1 SGHRS and CDR2 YFSETQ. V was pared by 6 bases and J by 1 base, with 7 bases of the junction left unmatched. The CDR3 totals 16 residues. The CDR3 spells CASTPGTSGRTDTQYF. DNA for the CDR3: TGCGCCAGCACCCCCGGGACTAGCGGACGCACAGATACGCAGTATTTT. The full variable domain, in which reference TRBV5-1 and TRBJ2-3 provide the parts outside the CDR3, is KAGVTQTPRYLIKTRGQQVTLSCSPISGHRSVSWYQQTPGQGLQFLFEYFSETQRNKGNFPGRFSGRQFSNSRSEMNVSTLELGDSALYLCASTPGTSGRTDTQYFGPGTRLTVL.

This clone was seen just once. This chain uses TRBV14 with TRBJ2-3; 8 bases align to TRBD2. Germline V gives CDR1 SGHDN, CDR2 FVKESK. The CDR3 has 12 residues. The J segment lost 5 bases and the V segment lost 5 bases, leaving 0 bases of the junction unmatched. As DNA, the CDR3 is TGTGCCAGCAGCACTAGCGGAGATACGCAGTATTTT. Amino acid sequence: CASSTSGDTQYF. Looking up the rest from reference TRBV14 and TRBJ2-3 gives the full variable domain: EAGVTQFPSHSVIEKGQTVTLRCDPISGHDNLYWYRRVMGKEIKFLLHFVKESKQDESGMPNNRFLAERTGGTYSTLKVQPAELEDSGVYFCASSTSGDTQYFGPGTRLTVL.

V is TRBV5-8 and J is TRBJ1-6, with D hard to call. The germline V gene encodes CDR1 SGHTS and CDR2 YDEGEE. The CDR3 sequence is 16 residues long. V was clipped by 4 bases and J by 2 bases, with 13 bases between them. CDR3 bases: TGTGCCAGCAGCCAAAGAACCACTCCCTATAATTCACCCCTCCACTTT. The encoded protein is CASSQRTTPYNSPLHF.

As regards this clone: One end of the junction fails to match germline, which may point to a read error. This chain connects TRBV7-9 to TRBJ1-4; D gene unclear. This CDR3 has 17 residues. Germline CDR1 is SEHNR and CDR2 is FQNEAQ (reference sequence). The CDR3 loop is CASTLFMPTSWHEKLFF. The CDR3 nucleotides are TGTGCCAGCACCTTATTTATGCCTACGTCGTGGCACGAAAAACTGTTTTTT.

Worth noting for this clone: Within the sample, other DNA sequences also encode this same CDR3. The genes are TRBV6-5 and TRBJ1-1, with a tentative D call TRBD1 (6 bases). CDR3 length equals 16 residues. The ends were cut back, 0 bases at V and 1 base at J, with 12 bases in the middle. Germline-derived CDR1 and CDR2 are MNHEY and SVGAGI. The CDR3 loop reads CASSYSTGGRNTEAFF. CDR3 DNA sequence: TGTGCCAGCAGTTACTCGACGGGGGGCCGGAACACTGAAGCTTTCTTT.

The chain has TRBV27 and TRBJ1-6; D not certain. Germline-derived CDR1 and CDR2 are MNHEY and SMNVEV (reference sequence). This CDR3 spans 16 amino acids. V was cut by 7 bases and J by 1 base, with 14 bases left in between. The CDR3: CASTLSFGSYNSPLHF. The CDR3 DNA sequence: TGTGCCAGCACTCTTTCCTTTGGGTCCTATAATTCACCCCTCCACTTT.

The rearrangement uses TRBV30 and TRBJ1-2, with 7 bases lining up with TRBD1. V was clipped by 3 bases and J by 7 bases; unmatched bases: 8. Germline lookup yields CDR1 GTSNPN and CDR2 SVGIG (reference sequence). The CDR3 sequence is 13 residues long. CDR3 nucleotide sequence: TGTGCCTGGAGGGGTAGACAGGGATCTGGCTACACCTTC. It codes for CAWRGRQGSGYTF.

The chain is built from TRBV19 and TRBJ2-7; TRBD1 matches at 7 bases. Germline V CDR1 and CDR2: LNHDA, SQIVND (reference sequence). The CDR3 has 15 residues. J gave up 3 bases and V 3 bases, and 8 bases lay outside the gene matches. CDR3 DNA sequence: TGTGCCAGTAGTATCTCCGGACAGGTTTACTACGAGCAGTACTTC. Its translation is CASSISGQVYYEQYF.

The CDR3: CASSQRDTYIYGYTF. The CDR3 bases are TGTGCCAGCAGCCAAAGGGACACTTACATTTATGGCTACACCTTC. This sequence joins TRBV2 and TRBJ1-2; weak D call: TRBD1 (6 bases). The CDR3 covers 15 residues. Per germline, CDR1 SNHLY and CDR2 FYNNEI. Trimming removed 6 bases from V and 5 bases from J, with 19 bases in between.

CDR3 coding DNA: TGCGCCAGCAGCTTGAGTATGAGCTATGGCTACACCTTC. Protein product: CASSLSMSYGYTF. The rearrangement links TRBV5-1 to TRBJ1-2; unclear D gene. V shed 1 base and J shed 4 bases, with 8 bases lying between them. CDR3 length equals 13 residues. CDR1 SGHRS and CDR2 YFSETQ come from the germline V gene.

The chain couples TRBV5-1 to TRBJ1-6; the D gene is possibly TRBD1 (6 bases). The CDR3 length is 15 residues. The V end was cut by 0 bases, the J end by 6 bases, with 10 bases between. Germline values: CDR1 SGHRS, CDR2 YFSETQ. The CDR3 reads CASSLGGGGNSPLHF. CDR3 DNA: TGCGCCAGCAGCTTGGGAGGGGGGGGTAATTCACCCCTCCACTTT.

J is TRBJ2-5 and V is TRBV7-9; D might be TRBD2 (6 bases). Deletions cut 0 bases from V and 7 bases from J, with 12 bases between. The CDR3 has 14 residues. CDR1 and CDR2 (germline): SEHNR, FQNEAQ (reference sequence). DNA of the CDR3: TGTGCCAGCAGCTTAGCGGGACCGGAGGGGACCCAGTACTTC. It codes for CASSLAGPEGTQYF.

The chain recombines TRBV19 with TRBJ1-6; weak D call: TRBD1 (6 bases). Germline V gives CDR1 LNHDA, CDR2 SQIVND (reference sequence). The CDR3 extends over 11 amino acids. V was clipped by 3 bases and J by 14 bases, with 8 bases between them. The CDR3 protein is CASSIGTTLHF. The CDR3 bases are TGTGCCAGTAGTATCGGGACAACCCTCCACTTT.

CDR3 in amino acids: CASSRQGSGNTIYF. The CDR3 DNA is TGTGCCAGCAGTCGACAGGGATCTGGAAACACCATATATTTT. The V call is TRBV6-5, the J call TRBJ1-3, with TRBD1 matching 7 bases. The V gene's germline CDR1 is MNHEY and CDR2 SVGAGI. V was pared by 5 bases and J by 1 base, with 2 bases of the junction left unmatched. The CDR3 covers 14 residues.

The gene calls are TRBV4-1 and TRBJ2-5; D ambiguous. The CDR3 loop spans 15 amino acids. V was pared by 2 bases and J by 5 bases, with 15 bases between. Germline values: CDR1 MGHRA, CDR2 YSYEKL. CDR3 DNA sequence: TGCGCCAGCAGCCAATCGGGTGGGGTCCTGGAGACCCAGTACTTC. Protein sequence: CASSQSGGVLETQYF.

The chain combines TRBV23-1 with TRBJ2-7, with 7 bases fitting TRBD1. TRBV23-1 counts as an open reading frame of uncertain function. This CDR3 has 13 residues. V lost 5 bases, J lost 4 bases, and 5 bases stayed unmatched. In DNA form, the CDR3 reads TGCGCCAGCAGTAGGACAGGTACTTACGAGCAGTACTTC. Its protein product is CASSRTGTYEQYF.

The gene calls are TRBV9 and TRBJ2-1; TRBD2 matches at 7 bases. CDR1 SGDLS and CDR2 YYNGEE come from the germline V gene. CDR3 length: 15 residues. Germline trimming cut 6 bases from V and 7 bases from J; bases unmatched to any gene: 13. The CDR3 sequence: CASNEKPGGLNEQFF. Here the CDR3 DNA reads TGTGCCAGCAACGAAAAACCGGGGGGTCTTAATGAGCAGTTCTTC.

V usage is TRBV18 and J usage is TRBJ1-5; the D is unclear. V was cut by 3 bases and J by 5 bases, with 11 bases left in between. CDR1 is KGHSH, CDR2 LQKENI, per germline. This CDR3 has 14 residues. CDR3 sequence: CASSPQRADQPQHF. CDR3 nucleotide sequence: TGTGCCAGCTCACCCCAGAGGGCAGATCAGCCCCAGCATTTT.

The chain employs TRBV30 and TRBJ1-1; tentative D call: TRBD1 (6 bases). V lost 3 bases and J 1 base, leaving 15 bases between the germline ends. This CDR3 is 15 amino acids long. CDR1 is GTSNPN, CDR2 SVGIG, per germline (reference sequence). The CDR3 sequence is CAWSRDWTANTEAFF. The CDR3 nucleotides read TGTGCCTGGAGCCGGGACTGGACAGCGAACACTGAAGCTTTCTTT.